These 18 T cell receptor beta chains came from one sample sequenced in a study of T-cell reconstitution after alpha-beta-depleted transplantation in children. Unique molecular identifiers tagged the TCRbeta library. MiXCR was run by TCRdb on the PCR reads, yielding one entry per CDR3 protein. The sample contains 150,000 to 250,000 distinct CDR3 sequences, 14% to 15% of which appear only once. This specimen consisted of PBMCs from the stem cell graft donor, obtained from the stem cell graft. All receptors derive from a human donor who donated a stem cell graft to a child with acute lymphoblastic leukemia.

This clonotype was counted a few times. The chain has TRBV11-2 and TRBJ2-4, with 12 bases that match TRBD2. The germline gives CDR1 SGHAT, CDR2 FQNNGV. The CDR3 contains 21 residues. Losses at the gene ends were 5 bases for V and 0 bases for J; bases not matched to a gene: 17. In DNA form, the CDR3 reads TGTGCCAGCAGCCCAACCAAGGCGACTAGCGGGAGAGCCCTAGCCAAAAACATTCAGTACTTC. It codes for CASSPTKATSGRALAKNIQYF. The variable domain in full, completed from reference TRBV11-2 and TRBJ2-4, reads EAGVAQSPRYKIIEKRQSVAFWCNPISGHATLYWYQQILGQGPKLLIQFQNNGVVDDSQLPKDRFSAERLKGVDSTLKIQPAKLEDSAVYLCASSPTKATSGRALAKNIQYFGAGTRLSVL.

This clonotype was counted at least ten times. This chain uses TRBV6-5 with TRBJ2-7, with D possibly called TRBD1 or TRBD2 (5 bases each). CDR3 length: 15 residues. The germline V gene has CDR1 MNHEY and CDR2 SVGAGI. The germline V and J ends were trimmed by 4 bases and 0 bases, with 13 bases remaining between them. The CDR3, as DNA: TGTGCCAGCAGTTTGGGGACGGTGAGCTCCTACGAGCAGTACTTC. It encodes CASSLGTVSSYEQYF.

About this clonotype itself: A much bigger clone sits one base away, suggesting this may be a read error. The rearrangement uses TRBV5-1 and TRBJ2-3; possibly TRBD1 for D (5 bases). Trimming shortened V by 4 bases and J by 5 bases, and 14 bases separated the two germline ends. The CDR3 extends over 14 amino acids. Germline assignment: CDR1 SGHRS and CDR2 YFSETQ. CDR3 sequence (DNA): TGCGCCAGCAGCGGGGCGCAGGCGAAAGATACGCAGTATTTT. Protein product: CASSGAQAKDTQYF.

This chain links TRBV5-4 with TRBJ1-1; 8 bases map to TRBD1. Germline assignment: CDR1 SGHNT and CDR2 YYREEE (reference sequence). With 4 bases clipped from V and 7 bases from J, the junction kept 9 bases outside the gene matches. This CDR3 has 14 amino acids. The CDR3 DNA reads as TGTGCCAGCAGCGCCTACCGGGACAGGTTTGAAGCTTTCTTT. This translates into CASSAYRDRFEAFF.

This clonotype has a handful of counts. The CDR3 coding sequence is TGCGCCAGCAGCAACAGGGGCAGCTCCTACGAGCAGTACTTC. Protein: CASSNRGSSYEQYF. V and J are TRBV5-1 and TRBJ2-7; TRBD1 matches 7 bases. The CDR3 has 14 residues. CDR1 and CDR2 from the germline V gene are SGHRS and YFSETQ. V shed 4 bases and J 0 bases; nucleotides not matched to a gene: 4.

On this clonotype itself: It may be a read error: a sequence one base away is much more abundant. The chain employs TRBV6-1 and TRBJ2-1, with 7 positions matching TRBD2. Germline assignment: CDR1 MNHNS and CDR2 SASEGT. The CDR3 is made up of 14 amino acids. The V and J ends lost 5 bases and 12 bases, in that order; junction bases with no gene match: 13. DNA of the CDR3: TGTGCCAGCAGTCCCTGGCGGGAGTTCCATGGGCAGTTCTTC. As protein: CASSPWREFHGQFF.

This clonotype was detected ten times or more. The CDR3 DNA reads TGCAGCGTTGAACAACCCGGGGGTGGCTACACCTTC. Translated, it gives CSVEQPGGGYTF. The chain joins TRBV29-1 to TRBJ1-2, with a weak D call TRBD1 (5 bases). Germline CDR1 reads SQVTM; CDR2 reads ANQGSEA. Deletions cut 2 bases from V and 7 bases from J, with 11 bases between. CDR3 length: 12 residues.

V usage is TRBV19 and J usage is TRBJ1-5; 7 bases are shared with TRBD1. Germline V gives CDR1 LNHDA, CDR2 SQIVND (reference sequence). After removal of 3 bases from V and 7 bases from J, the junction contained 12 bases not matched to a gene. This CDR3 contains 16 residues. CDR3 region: CASSMGAAGGGQPQHF. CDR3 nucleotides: TGTGCCAGTAGTATGGGGGCCGCAGGGGGTGGACAGCCCCAGCATTTT.

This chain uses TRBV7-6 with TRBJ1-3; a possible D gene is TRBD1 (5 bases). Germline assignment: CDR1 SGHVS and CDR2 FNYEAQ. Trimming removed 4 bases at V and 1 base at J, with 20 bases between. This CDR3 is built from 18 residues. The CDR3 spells CASSSTRTGLRSGNTIYF. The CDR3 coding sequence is TGTGCCAGCAGCTCCACCCGAACAGGTCTAAGATCTGGAAACACCATATATTTT.

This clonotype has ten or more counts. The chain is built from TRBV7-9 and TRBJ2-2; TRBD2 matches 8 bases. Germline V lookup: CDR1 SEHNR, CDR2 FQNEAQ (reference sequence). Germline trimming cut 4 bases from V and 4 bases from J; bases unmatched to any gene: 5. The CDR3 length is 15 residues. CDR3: CASSSAGAITGELFF. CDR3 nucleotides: TGTGCCAGCAGCTCAGCGGGAGCAATCACCGGGGAGCTGTTTTTT.

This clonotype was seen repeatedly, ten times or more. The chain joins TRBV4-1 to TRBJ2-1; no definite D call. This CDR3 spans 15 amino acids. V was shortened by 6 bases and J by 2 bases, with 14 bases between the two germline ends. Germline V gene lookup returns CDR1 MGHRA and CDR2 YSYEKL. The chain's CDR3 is CASSLRGVAYNEQFF. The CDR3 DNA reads TGCGCCAGCAGTCTTCGCGGAGTTGCCTACAATGAGCAGTTCTTC.

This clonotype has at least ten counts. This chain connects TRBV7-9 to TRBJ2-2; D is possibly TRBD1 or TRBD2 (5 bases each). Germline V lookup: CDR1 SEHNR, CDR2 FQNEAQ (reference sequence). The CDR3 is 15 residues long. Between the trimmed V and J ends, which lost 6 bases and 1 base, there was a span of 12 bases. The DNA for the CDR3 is TGTGCCAGCAGGCCCGGGACCCTGAACACCGGGGAGCTGTTTTTT. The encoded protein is CASRPGTLNTGELFF.

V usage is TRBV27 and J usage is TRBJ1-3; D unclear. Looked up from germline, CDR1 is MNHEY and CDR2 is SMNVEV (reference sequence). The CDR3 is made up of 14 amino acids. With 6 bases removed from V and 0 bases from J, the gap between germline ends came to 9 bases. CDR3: CASRFTGSGNTIYF. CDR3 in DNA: TGTGCCAGCAGGTTCACCGGCTCTGGAAACACCATATATTTT.

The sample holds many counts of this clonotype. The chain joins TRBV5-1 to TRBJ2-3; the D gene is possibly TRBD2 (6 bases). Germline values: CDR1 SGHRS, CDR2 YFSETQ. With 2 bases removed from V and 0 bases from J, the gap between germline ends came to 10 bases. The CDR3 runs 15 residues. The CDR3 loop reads CASSFGGSSTDTQYF. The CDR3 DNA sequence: TGCGCCAGCAGCTTTGGAGGGTCTAGCACAGATACGCAGTATTTT.

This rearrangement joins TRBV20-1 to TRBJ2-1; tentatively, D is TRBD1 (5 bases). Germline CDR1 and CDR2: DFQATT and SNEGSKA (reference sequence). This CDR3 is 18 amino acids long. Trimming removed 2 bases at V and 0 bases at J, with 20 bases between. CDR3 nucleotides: TGCAGTGCTAGACCCCACTTGGGGCCTCGGAGCTCCTACAATGAGCAGTTCTTC. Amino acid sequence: CSARPHLGPRSSYNEQFF.

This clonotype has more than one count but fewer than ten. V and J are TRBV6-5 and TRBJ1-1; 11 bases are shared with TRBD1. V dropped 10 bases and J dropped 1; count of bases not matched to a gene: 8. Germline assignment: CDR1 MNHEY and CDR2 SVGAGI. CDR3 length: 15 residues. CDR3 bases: TGTGCCACCGGACAGGGGGCAGTTAGGAACACTGAAGCTTTCTTT. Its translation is CATGQGAVRNTEAFF.

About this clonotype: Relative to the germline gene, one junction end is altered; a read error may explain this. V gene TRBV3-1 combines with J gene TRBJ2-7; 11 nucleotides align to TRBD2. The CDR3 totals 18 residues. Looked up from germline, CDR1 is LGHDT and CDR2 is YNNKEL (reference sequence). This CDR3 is CASCHLSGTSGRNYEQYF. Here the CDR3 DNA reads TGTGCCAGCTGCCACCTCAGTGGGACTAGCGGACGTAACTACGAGCAGTACTTC.

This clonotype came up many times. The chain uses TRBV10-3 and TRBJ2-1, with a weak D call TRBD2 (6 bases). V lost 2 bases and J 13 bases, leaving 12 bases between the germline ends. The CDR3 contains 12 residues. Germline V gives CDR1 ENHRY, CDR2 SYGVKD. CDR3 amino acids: CAISEVGRHQFF. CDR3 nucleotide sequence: TGTGCCATCAGTGAGGTAGGGAGGCATCAGTTCTTC.